This T cell receptor (beta chain) stems from a study of blood T cell repertoires in COVID-19. Turning to the study itself: The cDNA or gDNA used as material had been derived from T cells, B-cell-depleted T cells, or PBMCs.

Trimming stripped 1 base from V and 2 bases from J, with 15 bases between. From germline, CDR1 is SEHNR and CDR2 FQNEAQ (reference sequence). CDR3 size: 17 residues. Original data processing: Reference gene primer amplification gave estimated nucleated cell counts. Sequencing used immunoSEQ multiplex PCR; TCRdb keeps in-frame clones, though not all of them. V, J and clone size are taken as reported in that table, and D and trimming were inferred from the DNA itself. The data contain about 270,000 clones, around 90% of them singletons. The study drew participants aged roughly 18 to 89 years from roughly 25 US areas. Which cohort a participant joined came from the clinical history participants gave.

Material: PBMCs or T cells enriched from blood (not recorded which). This TCR was sampled from a woman in her thirties who had recovered from COVID-19. The chain couples TRBV7-9 to TRBJ1-3; a weak D match, TRBD1 (6 bases). DNA for the CDR3: TGTGCCAGCAGCTTAGGTCCGCGGGGGCGGCCTGGAAACACCATATATTTT. This codes for CASSLGPRGRPGNTIYF.